This entry features one TCR beta chain sequence. Its antigen is still unknown. Base qualities are not at hand, and no much larger clone is one base apart. Taken from cysteine to phenylalanine, the CDR3 has 14 residues. The read is trimmed to its CDR3 DNA, 42 bases read in frame from base 1. According to the germline V gene, CDR1 reads SNHLY and CDR2 reads FYNNEI. For this chain, trimming is 6 bases at the V end and 7 bases at the J end, and the number of junction bases without a gene match is 5. Each collaborating institution followed its own protocols to collect whole blood in K2EDTA tubes. Collaborator samples were shipped for TCRbeta analysis as frozen whole blood, isolated PBMCs, or DNA extracted from either sample type. This sample was taken from a study of blood T cell repertoires in COVID-19 (TCRdb year 2020). With respect to the entire study: Samples from collaborators originated in the United States, Italy and Spain and spanned both the acute and convalescent phases of COVID-19. The material from the prospective study consisted of cDNA or gDNA derived from T cells, B-cell-depleted T cells, or PBMCs. Deeply sampled blood TCRbeta repertoires from subjects exposed to, actively infected with, or recovered from COVID-19 were included in the dataset. The repertoires were released in a freely available public database intended as a resource for research on the immune response to SARS-CoV-2. Samples came from the ongoing ImmuneRACE study (first 160 participants) plus 1,254 subjects from 6 global collaborators. Nearly every sample came with metadata listing a de-identified subject ID, COVID-19 status, age in years and sex. Where available, HLA class I and class II types were obtained from metadata supplied by the sample provider rather than from assay-based typing.

TCRbeta CDR3 regions were amplified from genomic DNA using the immunoSEQ Assay, a bias-controlled multiplex PCR. In the source study's methods: Nucleated cell counts per sample were estimated from amplification of reference gene primers within the assay. To quantify the absolute abundance of each unique TCRbeta CDR3 rearrangement, sequence reads were collapsed and filtered. For each sample, productive Simpson clonality was calculated as the square root of Simpson's diversity index over productive rearrangements. TCRdb's version of the immuneACCESS table is confined to in-frame rearrangements and falls short of the full clone set. An unresolved V gene accounts for under half of the shortfall where checked; the remainder is of unknown origin. The DNA gave D and trimming, while V, J and clone size come from that table. The sample table contains roughly 72,000 clones; only one count was recorded for around 76% of them. Approximately 13% of the sample is in the top ten clones.

The study at large found these results: How much clinical and demographic metadata was included differed by source and by participant, and the metadata was provided uncurated.

The TCR was taken from a woman older than 75 with acute or convalescent COVID-19. This sequence uses TRBV2 and TRBJ2-7, with TRBD2 matching 14 junction bases. Sequenced material: peripheral blood. The DNA reads as follows: TGTGCCAGCAGCCCGGGACTAGCGGGAGAAGAGCAGTACTTC. It is translated as CASSPGLAGEEQYF.